The present TCR beta chain was sequenced within a study of yellow fever vaccine responses in identical twins. Whole-study results and caveats: Twins reportedly mounted vaccine T cell responses that seemed partly convergent, partly personalized.

This CDR3 comprises 14 residues. V was cut by 0 bases and J by 8 bases, with 11 bases left in between. In germline, CDR1 is SGHTA, CDR2 FQGNSA. Worth noting for this clonotype: Its antigen is currently unknown.

TCRdb reprocessed the RT-PCR reads with MiXCR, giving one entry per CDR3 protein. The sample includes 30,000 to 40,000 distinct CDR3 sequences, roughly 60% of them seen just once. The chain combines TRBV7-2 with TRBJ2-1; TRBD2 is a possible D gene (5 bases). The TCR comes from a woman aged 18-29 years who received the yellow fever vaccine. The input for sequencing was T cells from blood (PBMCs), unsorted or a sorted subset (not recorded which), taken before or after yellow fever vaccination (not recorded which). CDR3 amino acids: CASSLAGAGYEQFF. The CDR3 region has the DNA TGTGCCAGCAGCTTAGCGGGAGCCGGGTATGAGCAGTTCTTC. The complete variable domain, with remaining parts taken from reference TRBV7-2 and TRBJ2-1, reads GAGVSQSPSNKVTEKGKDVELRCDPISGHTALYWYRQSLGQGLEFLIYFQGNSAPDKSGLPSDRFSAERTGGSVSTLTIQRTQQEDSAVYLCASSLAGAGYEQFFGPGTRLTVL.